One and the same sample provided the 4 T cell receptor beta chains below, sequenced in a study of blood T cell repertoires in COVID-19 (dated by TCRdb to about 2020). Receptor amplification or capture employed the immunoSEQ multiplex PCR assay. The source is immuneACCESS, and TCRdb retained only in-frame sequences with V and J called. Part of the clones is not carried over; for the studies checked, unresolved V genes explain less than half of this, and the remainder is unexplained. For this sample there are around 300,000 clones; 90% appear just once. Of the sample, 6.8% is held by the ten largest clones. The material sequenced was peripheral blood. The receptors derive from a woman aged 25 to 45 with COVID-19, enrolled during active disease.

This chain joins TRBV27 and TRBJ1-5; D perhaps matches TRBD1 (5 bases). Trimming pared 4 bases from V and 2 bases from J, leaving 15 bases between. The CDR3 spans 16 residues. The germline gives CDR1 MNHEY, CDR2 SMNVEV (reference sequence). The CDR3 sequence is CASSSFPGVRNQPQHF. CDR3 in DNA: TGTGCCAGCAGTTCATTCCCGGGGGTACGCAATCAGCCCCAGCATTTT.

The V call is TRBV7-3, the J call TRBJ2-3; D is possibly TRBD2 (6 bases). The V gene lost 5 bases and the J gene lost 6 bases, with 15 bases spanning the gap. In germline, CDR1 is SGHTA, CDR2 FQGTGA. This CDR3 is built from 14 residues. The CDR3 sequence: CASSPGTPRDTQYF. Written as DNA, the CDR3 is TGTGCCAGCAGCCCCGGGACTCCCCGGGATACGCAGTATTTT. Using reference TRBV7-3 and TRBJ2-3 for the parts outside the CDR3, the full variable domain is GAGVSQTPSNKVTEKGKYVELRCDPISGHTALYWYRQSLGQGPEFLIYFQGTGAADDSGLPNDRFFAVRPEGSVSTLKIQRTERGDSAVYLCASSPGTPRDTQYFGPGTRLTVL.

The V gene is TRBV5-6, the J gene TRBJ2-7; D is unresolved. This CDR3 has 13 amino acids. The V gene's germline CDR1 is SGHDT and CDR2 YYEEEE. The V end was cut by 0 bases, the J end by 6 bases, with 10 bases between. The CDR3 loop reads CASSLDLVSEQYF. The CDR3 DNA sequence: TGTGCCAGCAGCTTGGATCTAGTGAGCGAGCAGTACTTC.

The chain employs TRBV6-5 and TRBJ2-1, with TRBD2 as a possible D gene (6 bases). The germline V gene encodes CDR1 MNHEY and CDR2 SVGAGI. The CDR3 consists of 13 residues. With 8 bases removed from V and 9 bases from J, the gap between germline ends came to 17 bases. CDR3 coding DNA: TGTGCCAGCGAATCCATTCGGGGGAGTGAGCAGTTCTTC. Its protein product is CASESIRGSEQFF.